This TCR beta chain derives from a study of human T cells and chemical hapten exposure. Trimming cost V 10 bases and J 4 bases, with 18 bases left between them. CDR1 and CDR2 from the germline V gene are MGHDK and SYGVNS. This CDR3 is 14 amino acids long. TCRdb passed the RACE reads through MiXCR, listing each CDR3 protein once. The sample has around 300,000 distinct CDR3 sequences, 6% to 8.5% seen once. In this sample, this clonotype turned up many times. The time point here: patch test 1, 2 weeks after DPC sensitization. Stated treatment: therapeutic diphenylcyclopropenone sensitization with weekly scalp DPC.

The clonotype was recovered from a young woman with alopecia areata. Some clones in this sample may be carry-over from other donors' samples. Source: whole blood, taken in connection with sensitization to the hapten diphenylcyclopropenone (DPC). V and J are TRBV25-1 and TRBJ2-3, with D tentatively TRBD2 (6 bases). CDR3 DNA: TGTGCCACCCGGGATGCTAGCGCCTCAGATACGCAGTATTTT. This sequence encodes CATRDASASDTQYF.